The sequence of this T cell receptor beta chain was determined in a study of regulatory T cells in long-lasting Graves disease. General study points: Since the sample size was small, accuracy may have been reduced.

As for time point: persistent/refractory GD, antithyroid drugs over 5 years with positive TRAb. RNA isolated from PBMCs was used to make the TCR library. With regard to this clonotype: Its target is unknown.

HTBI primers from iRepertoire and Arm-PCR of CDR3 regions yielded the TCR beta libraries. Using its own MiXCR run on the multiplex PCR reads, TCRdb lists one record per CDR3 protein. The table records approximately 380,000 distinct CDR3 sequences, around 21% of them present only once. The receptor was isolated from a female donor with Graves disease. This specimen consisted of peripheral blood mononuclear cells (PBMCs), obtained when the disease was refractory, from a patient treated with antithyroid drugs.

CDR3 region: CASSEYRTGRETQYF. The CDR3 nucleotides are TGTGCCAGCAGTGAATATAGGACAGGGAGAGAGACCCAGTACTTC. The V and J genes are TRBV25-1 and TRBJ2-5; TRBD1 matches at 8 bases. Losses at the gene ends were 0 bases for V and 4 bases for J; bases not matched to a gene: 4. CDR3 length: 15 amino acids. The germline V gene encodes CDR1 MGHDK and CDR2 SYGVNS.